These T cell receptor beta chains were read from a single sample in a study of CD8+ T cells in alopecia areata. Profiled with immunoSEQ multiplex PCR; TCRdb holds only in-frame clones, not every one. Of about 120,000 clones listed, 45% to 65% are singletons. Sequenced material: CD4+ T cells sorted from blood, taken at week 24, from a patient treated with tofacitinib. These receptors were collected from a human donor with alopecia areata. Each CDR3 is given with its conserved first and last residue. D genes are given only for firm matches. Size values are once, few and many counts, or a class for expanded clones, and some rows have none.

V gene	J gene	clone size	D gene	CDR3 DNA	CDR3 protein
TRBV7-9	TRBJ2-5	.	TRBD1	TGTGCCAGCAGCATCAGGACAGGGGGTACCGAGACCCAGTACTTC	CASSIRTGGTETQYF
TRBV6-5	TRBJ1-1	once	.	TGTGCCAGCAGTTACTCCGCCGGGACCACTGAAGCTTTCTTT	CASSYSAGTTEAFF
TRBV7-2	TRBJ2-7	.	.	TGTGCCAGCAGCTTAGGACAGAAAGGATACGAGCAGTACTTC	CASSLGQKGYEQYF
TRBV29-1	TRBJ1-2	few	.	TGCAGCGTTGTGGGGGAAGATGGCTACACCTTC	CSVVGEDGYTF
TRBV2	TRBJ1-2	few	.	TGTGCCAGCAGCGAAACAGTCTCCACCTTC	CASSETVSTF
TRBV29-1	TRBJ1-1	few	TRBD1	TGCACCACCGGACAGGGGACTGAAGCTTTCTTT	CTTGQGTEAFF
TRBV20-1	TRBJ1-2	medium-sized	.	TGCAGTGCGTATAAAGATGGCTACACCTTC	CSAYKDGYTF
TRBV19	TRBJ2-1	.	TRBD1	TGTGCCAGTAGTCCACAGGGGGCAGCCTACAATGAGCAGTTCTTC	CASSPQGAAYNEQFF
TRBV7-9	TRBJ2-3	.	.	TGTGCCAGCCTGCAGGGGACCTCTACAGATACGCAGTATTTT	CASLQGTSTDTQYF
TRBV13	TRBJ2-7	.	TRBD2	TGTGCCAGCAGCTTGGGACTAGCGGGTGGCCCGGAGGAGCAGTACTTC	CASSLGLAGGPEEQYF
TRBV19	TRBJ1-1	.	.	TGTGCCAGTAGTAGGGTAAGCGGGCACACTGAAGCTTTCTTT	CASSRVSGHTEAFF
TRBV5-1	TRBJ2-5	.	TRBD1	TGCGCCAGCAGCCCCGGGACAGGGAAAGAGACCCAGTACTTC	CASSPGTGKETQYF
TRBV5-4	TRBJ2-1	.	TRBD1	TGTGCCAGCAGCTTACTCCGGGACAGGGACCACAATGAGCAGTTCTTC	CASSLLRDRDHNEQFF
TRBV5-5	TRBJ2-7	.	.	TGTGCCAGCAGCTTGGCCTCCGTACTAAATCAAGTCGACGAGCAGTACTTC	CASSLASVLNQVDEQYF
TRBV30	TRBJ1-4	.	TRBD1	TGTGCCTGGAGTGGTAGGGACAGGTATAATGAAAAACTGTTTTTT	CAWSGRDRYNEKLFF
TRBV4-3	TRBJ1-1	once	.	TGCGCCAGCAGCCGAAACCGGGGCCCAGAAGCTTTCTTT	CASSRNRGPEAFF
TRBV7-9	TRBJ1-6	.	.	TGTGCCAGCAGCTTAGGTCTGGGTAATTCACCCCTCCACTTT	CASSLGLGNSPLHF
TRBV29-1	TRBJ2-2	few	.	TGCAGCGTTGGAACAGGGTGGGACGGGGAGCTGTTTTTT	CSVGTGWDGELFF
TRBV30	TRBJ1-4	few	.	TGTGCCTGGACCCTACCGGGACACCTAAATGAAAAACTGTTTTTT	CAWTLPGHLNEKLFF
TRBV10-3	TRBJ1-4	.	.	TGTGCCATCAAGCGGCAGCCCTATGAAAAACTGTTTTTT	CAIKRQPYEKLFF
TRBV5-4	TRBJ2-3	.	TRBD1	TGTGCCAGCAGCCCCGGGACAGTTATCACAGATACGCAGTATTTT	CASSPGTVITDTQYF
TRBV7-2	TRBJ1-1	.	TRBD1	TGTGCCAGCAGCCCTACAGGGGGCCTCGGGGGCACTGAAGCTTTCTTT	CASSPTGGLGGTEAFF
TRBV6-5	TRBJ2-7	once	.	TGTGCCAGCCAAAACGGTAGGGCCTACGAGCAGTACTTC	CASQNGRAYEQYF
TRBV2	TRBJ2-5	.	.	TGTGCCAGCAGTGACGAGATACAAGAGACCCAGTACTTC	CASSDEIQETQYF
TRBV10-3	TRBJ1-5	.	.	TGTGCCATCAGGGGGCAGCCAAATCAGCCCCAGCATTTT	CAIRGQPNQPQHF
TRBV27	TRBJ2-3	.	.	TGTGCCAGCAGTTTAAGGAGATCTAGCACAGATACGCAGTATTTT	CASSLRRSSTDTQYF
TRBV7-9	TRBJ2-7	.	.	TGTGCCAGCAGTGCGGACTTAGGGGAGCAGTACTTC	CASSADLGEQYF
TRBV9	TRBJ2-3	.	TRBD1	TGTGCCAGCAGCGTATTTACAGGGGCAGATACGCAGTATTTT	CASSVFTGADTQYF
TRBV28	TRBJ2-1	.	TRBD2	TGTGCCAGCAGTTCTAGCGGGGTGGGTGAGCAGTTCTTC	CASSSSGVGEQFF
TRBV6-5	TRBJ1-1	.	.	TGTGCCAGCAGTTTGATGGGGAACACTGAAGCTTTCTTT	CASSLMGNTEAFF
TRBV19	TRBJ1-2	.	.	TGTGCCAGTAGTATAGACAGCTGGGCTAACTATGGCTACACCTTC	CASSIDSWANYGYTF
TRBV6-5	TRBJ2-7	.	.	TGTGCCAGCAGTTACCGGGGGACCGAGCAGTACTTC	CASSYRGTEQYF